The sequence of this TCR beta chain was determined in a study of vaccination and CD4 T cells after COVID-19. Remarks on this clonotype: The antigen is undetermined.

Treatment noted: roughly ten-day PBMC culture with coronavirus spike peptide pools or control peptides (ViraFEST assay). With the Oncomine TCR Beta short-read assay, DNA from cultured CD4+ T cells was sequenced. TCRdb ran MiXCR on the PCR reads and lists one entry per CDR3 protein. The table shows 3,500 to 4,000 distinct CDR3 sequences, with more than 13% occurring only once. From germline, CDR1 is SGHRS and CDR2 YFSETQ. V lost 1 base, J lost 4 bases, and 16 bases lay in between. The CDR3 has 16 amino acids. The chain carries TRBV5-1 and TRBJ2-3; D tentatively reads TRBD1 or TRBD2 (5 bases each). Sequenced input: CD4+ T cells from blood, cultured in vitro. This clonotype originated in a human donor who had recovered from COVID-19. The CDR3 loop is CASSLSFSGGADTQYF. The CDR3 DNA sequence: TGCGCCAGCAGCTTGTCCTTTTCTGGGGGAGCAGATACGCAGTATTTT.